The T cell receptor beta chain described here comes from a study of T cells in Graves' hyperthyroidism and ophthalmopathy. Patients were aged 18 to 65, had disease duration under 2 months, and had newly diagnosed hyperthyroidism. More than 8.5 ml of fresh peripheral blood supplied the PBMCs. Amplified regions were TCR beta CDR3 sequences from RNA transcripts. HTBI primers were used for first-round RT-PCR of the TCR CDR3. TCRdb recomputed calls from the multiplex PCR reads with MiXCR, one row per CDR3 protein. The sample contains hundreds of thousands of distinct CDR3 sequences, 11% to 15% of which appear only once. Regarding this clonotype: Antigen: not known.

General study points: The model foresaw ophthalmopathy a median approximately 6.3 months prior to onset.

The clonotype originates from a woman in her forties with Graves' hyperthyroidism. The sequenced sample consisted of blood.

In nucleotides, the CDR3 is TGTGCCAGCAGTTACTCATCGCATACGCCAGACTATGGCTACACCTTC. It yields the protein CASSYSSHTPDYGYTF. The chain links TRBV6-6 to TRBJ1-2; D is uncertain. The CDR3 contains 16 residues. Looked up from germline, CDR1 is MNHNY and CDR2 is SVGAGI (reference sequence). V lost 0 bases and J lost 3, with 14 bases in between.